Listed here is a single TCR beta chain. V lost 4 bases, J lost 4 bases, and 11 bases stayed unmatched. CDR1 is SGHNT and CDR2 is YYREEE in the germline V gene (reference sequence). This CDR3 has 18 amino acids. The sample belongs to a study of PD-L1 blockade in urothelial cancer. Study-level information: The year 2014 saw patients start atezolizumab, 1,200 mg intravenously every 3 weeks. Male sex and bladder-origin urothelial cancer characterized about 85% of the roughly 30 patients.

The protocol was immunoSEQ multiplex PCR, while the TCRdb copy is restricted to in-frame clones and leaves out a portion. The table records tens of thousands of clones, 80% to 90% of them present only once. V usage is TRBV5-4 and J usage is TRBJ2-1, with 13 bases that match TRBD2. This receptor was identified in a man between 70 and 80 years old with urothelial cancer. The specimen comprised PBMCs, sampled around atezolizumab (anti-PD-L1) treatment. The CDR3 bases are TGTGCCAGCAGCAACGGACTAGCGGGAGTTGGGGCATACAATGAGCAGTTCTTC. Its translation: CASSNGLAGVGAYNEQFF.